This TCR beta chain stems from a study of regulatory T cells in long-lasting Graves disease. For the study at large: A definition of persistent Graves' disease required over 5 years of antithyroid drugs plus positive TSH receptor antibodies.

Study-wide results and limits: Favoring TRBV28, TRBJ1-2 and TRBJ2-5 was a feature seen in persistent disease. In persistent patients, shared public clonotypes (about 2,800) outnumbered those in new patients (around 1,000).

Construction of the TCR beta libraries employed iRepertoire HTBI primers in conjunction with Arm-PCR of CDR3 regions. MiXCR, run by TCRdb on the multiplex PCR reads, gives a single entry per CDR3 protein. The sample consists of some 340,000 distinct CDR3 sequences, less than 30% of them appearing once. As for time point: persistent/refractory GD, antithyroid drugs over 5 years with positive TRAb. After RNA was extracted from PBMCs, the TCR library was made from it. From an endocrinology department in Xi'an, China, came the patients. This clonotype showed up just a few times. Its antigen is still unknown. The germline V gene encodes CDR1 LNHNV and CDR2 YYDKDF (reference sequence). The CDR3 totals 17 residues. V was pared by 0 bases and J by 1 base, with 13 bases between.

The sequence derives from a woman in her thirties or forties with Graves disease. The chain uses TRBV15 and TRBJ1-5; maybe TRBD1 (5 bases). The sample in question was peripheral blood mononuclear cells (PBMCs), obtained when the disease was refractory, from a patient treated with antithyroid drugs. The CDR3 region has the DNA TGTGCCACCAGCAGAGATCTTTGGGACCCGAGCAATCAGCCCCAGCATTTT. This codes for CATSRDLWDPSNQPQHF.